These 14 T cell receptor beta chains share one sample of origin, sequenced in a study of blood T cell repertoires in COVID-19. The assay was immunoSEQ multiplex PCR, and TCRdb's table has in-frame clones only and misses some. In the table there are approximately 60,000 clones, around 76% of which are singletons. Input material: peripheral blood. These receptors all come from a human donor in a cohort sampled during active COVID-19.

This clone came up once. V usage is TRBV5-1 and J usage is TRBJ2-5; 11 bases align to TRBD2. J was trimmed by 2 bases and V by 2 bases; bases with no gene match: 8. The germline V gene encodes CDR1 SGHRS and CDR2 YFSETQ. The CDR3 contains 17 residues. CDR3 residues: CASSFSPLAGGQETQYF. CDR3 bases: TGCGCCAGCAGCTTTTCCCCCCTAGCGGGGGGACAAGAGACCCAGTACTTC.

The chain is built from TRBV28 and TRBJ1-2, with 7 bases identical to TRBD1. With 6 bases clipped from V and 5 bases from J, the junction kept 9 bases outside the gene matches. This CDR3 region has 14 residues. Germline V gene data show CDR1 as MDHEN and CDR2 as SYDVKM. The CDR3 sequence is CASRPPGQSYGYTF. The CDR3 DNA follows: TGTGCCAGCAGACCCCCGGGACAGAGTTATGGCTACACCTTC.

The V and J genes are TRBV14 and TRBJ1-4; 7 bases are a match to TRBD1. CDR1 and CDR2 from the germline V gene are SGHDN and FVKESK. The CDR3 runs 16 residues. The V and J ends lost 1 base and 5 bases, in that order; junction bases with no gene match: 7. CDR3 sequence reads: CASSQVGDRVNEKLFF. The CDR3 coding sequence is TGTGCCAGCAGCCAAGTTGGAGACAGGGTAAATGAAAAACTGTTTTTT.

The V gene is TRBV29-1, the J gene TRBJ2-1; 8 positions match TRBD2. V was clipped by 3 bases and J by 5 bases; unmatched bases: 6. The CDR3 runs to 14 residues. Per the germline V gene, CDR1 is SQVTM and CDR2 is ANQGSEA. The CDR3 loop reads CSVDFSGSHNEQFF. CDR3 coding DNA: TGCAGCGTTGATTTCAGCGGGAGCCACAATGAGCAGTTCTTC.

The genes are TRBV2 and TRBJ1-6; maybe TRBD1 (6 bases). CDR1 SNHLY and CDR2 FYNNEI come from the germline V gene. V was trimmed by 6 bases and J by 9 bases, leaving 18 bases between them. The CDR3 contains 15 residues. CDR3 in DNA: TGTGCCAGCAGAGAGGGGGGGCTTTTTCGTTCACCCCTCCACTTT. Translation: CASREGGLFRSPLHF.

The CDR3 bases are TGTGCCAGCAGCCACAACCGGACAGGGTCTCTTAATTCACCCCTCCACTTT. Translating it yields CASSHNRTGSLNSPLHF. This chain connects TRBV14 to TRBJ1-6; 8 positions match TRBD1. CDR3 size: 17 residues. The ends lost 3 bases at V and 6 bases at J; junction bases unmatched: 10. CDR1 is SGHDN and CDR2 is FVKESK in the germline V gene. The whole variable domain, filled in from reference TRBV14 and TRBJ1-6, reads EAGVTQFPSHSVIEKGQTVTLRCDPISGHDNLYWYRRVMGKEIKFLLHFVKESKQDESGMPNNRFLAERTGGTYSTLKVQPAELEDSGVYFCASSHNRTGSLNSPLHFGNGTRLTVT.

The chain uses TRBV5-1 and TRBJ2-3, with 8 bases lining up with TRBD2. CDR3 length: 16 residues. Germline loops: CDR1 SGHRS, CDR2 YFSETQ. The junction had 12 bases not matched to a gene; V was cut back by 5 bases and J by 4 bases. The CDR3 DNA is TGCGCCAGCAGTAAACGGGGGCGCGGGGGGCCAGATACGCAGTATTTT. It yields the protein CASSKRGRGGPDTQYF.

The chain combines TRBV14 with TRBJ1-1; D is perhaps TRBD1 (5 bases). The CDR3 is 14 amino acids. Trimming cost V 0 bases and J 5 bases, with 10 bases left between them. Germline V lookup: CDR1 SGHDN, CDR2 FVKESK. The CDR3 DNA reads as TGTGCCAGCAGCCAAGACAGGGTTCGGACTGAAGCTTTCTTT. It is translated as CASSQDRVRTEAFF.

CDR3 region: CASILTGANSPLHF. The CDR3 DNA reads as TGTGCCAGTATCCTGACAGGAGCTAATTCACCCCTCCACTTT. The V call is TRBV19, the J call TRBJ1-6; TRBD1 might be the D (6 bases). Trimming removed 7 bases at V and 6 bases at J, with 13 bases between. CDR1 and CDR2 from the germline V gene are LNHDA and SQIVND (reference sequence). The CDR3 length is 14 residues.

This clone turned up a few times. V is TRBV12-5 and J is TRBJ2-7, with 10 positions matching TRBD1. Germline CDR1 is LGHNT and CDR2 is FRNRAP. The CDR3 runs to 15 residues. V shed 1 base, J shed 5 bases, and the junction held 5 bases outside the gene matches. CDR3 nucleotides: TGTGCTAGTGGTTTGGGGGACAGGGGTACCCACGAGCAGTACTTC. It translates to CASGLGDRGTHEQYF.

J is TRBJ1-6 and V is TRBV19, with TRBD1 matching over 7 bases. The CDR3 length is 14 residues. V was clipped by 5 bases and J by 6 bases; unmatched bases: 4. CDR1 and CDR2 (germline): LNHDA, SQIVND (reference sequence). This CDR3 is CASSSGQSNSPLHF. The DNA of the CDR3 is TGTGCCAGTAGTTCGGGACAGAGTAATTCACCCCTCCACTTT. Variable domain in full (rest from reference TRBV19 and TRBJ1-6): DGGITQSPKYLFRKEGQNVTLSCEQNLNHDAMYWYRQDPGQGLRLIYYSQIVNDFQKGDIAEGYSVSREKKESFPLTVTSAQKNPTAFYLCASSSGQSNSPLHFGNGTRLTVT.

V is TRBV28 and J is TRBJ2-7; 7 bases map to TRBD2. With V trimmed by 5 bases and J by 0 bases, 4 bases remained unmatched. Germline V lookup: CDR1 MDHEN, CDR2 SYDVKM. This CDR3 has 14 residues. The CDR3, as DNA: TGTGCCAGCAGTGCCGGGGGGAGCTCCTACGAGCAGTACTTC. Protein: CASSAGGSSYEQYF.

The chain uses TRBV9 and TRBJ2-5; perhaps TRBD1 as D (6 bases). The germline gives CDR1 SGDLS, CDR2 YYNGEE. The CDR3 covers 14 residues. Trimming cost V 3 bases and J 0 bases, with 9 bases left between them. CDR3 sequence reads: CASSATGYQETQYF. In DNA, the CDR3 is TGTGCCAGCAGCGCCACAGGGTACCAAGAGACCCAGTACTTC.

The genes are TRBV29-1 and TRBJ1-3; D gene uncertain. V lost 7 bases and J lost 2, with 9 bases in between. CDR3 length: 12 amino acids. Per the germline V gene, CDR1 is SQVTM and CDR2 is ANQGSEA. The CDR3: CSGITAGNTIYF. Here the CDR3 DNA reads TGCAGCGGAATTACAGCTGGAAACACCATATATTTT.